This TCR beta chain was observed in a study of blood T cell repertoires in COVID-19. Germline CDR1 reads KGHDR; CDR2 reads SFDVKD. The CDR3 contains 13 residues. Trimming removed 3 bases from V and 8 bases from J, with 12 bases in between. The repertoire was sequenced with immunoSEQ multiplex PCR; TCRdb's copy has only in-frame clones and lacks some. The sample yields around 200,000 clones, about four fifths seen once. The rearrangement uses TRBV24-1 and TRBJ1-2, with D perhaps TRBD1 (6 bases). The source material was peripheral blood. The clonotype was recovered from a woman aged 40 to 49 with COVID-19, enrolled during active disease. The CDR3, as DNA: TGTGCCACCAGTGATGCAGGGGAGGGGGGCTACACCTTC. It is translated as CATSDAGEGGYTF.